These 6 T cell receptor beta chains were all obtained from the same sample, sequenced in a study of CD8 T cells in ankylosing spondylitis. TCRdb recomputed calls from the 5' RACE reads with MiXCR, one row per CDR3 protein. The sample shows a few hundred thousand distinct CDR3 sequences, over 8.5% of them seen only once. The sequencing sample was made of blood, either unsorted or a sorted T cell fraction (not recorded which). The receptors were sampled from a male donor with ankylosing spondylitis or in good health (not recorded which).

This clonotype has a handful of counts. The chain combines TRBV2 with TRBJ2-3, with TRBD2 matching 8 bases. After removal of 7 bases from V and 5 bases from J, the junction contained 14 bases not matched to a gene. This CDR3 contains 16 residues. Germline V gene sequence: CDR1 SNHLY, CDR2 FYNNEI. The CDR3 DNA follows: TGTGCCAGCACCGAAAGGCCAGCGGGGGCGGGAGATACGCAGTATTTT. It translates to CASTERPAGAGDTQYF.

This clonotype was counted at least ten times. This chain joins TRBV5-1 and TRBJ1-1; no clear D gene. V was shortened by 0 bases and J by 2 bases, with 14 bases between the two germline ends. CDR3 size: 16 residues. Per the germline V gene, CDR1 is SGHRS and CDR2 is YFSETQ. The CDR3 reads CASSLAGVKYNTEAFF. The CDR3 bases are TGCGCCAGCAGCTTGGCCGGGGTGAAGTATAACACTGAAGCTTTCTTT.

This CDR3 reads CASWGGRSTDTQYF. In nucleotides, the CDR3 is TGTGCCAGCTGGGGGGGGCGCAGCACAGATACGCAGTATTTT. The rearrangement joins TRBV28 to TRBJ2-3, with D perhaps TRBD2 (7 bases). Trimming removed 8 bases from V and 0 bases from J, with 12 bases in between. Germline CDR1 MDHEN, CDR2 SYDVKM. CDR3 length: 14 amino acids.

This clonotype has a count of ten or more. The chain recombines TRBV4-1 with TRBJ2-2; D tentatively fits TRBD1 or TRBD2 (5 bases each). Germline assignment: CDR1 MGHRA and CDR2 YSYEKL. CDR3 length: 18 amino acids. Trimming left V 4 bases short and J 4 bases short, with 22 bases between. The CDR3 spells CASSLPAGTGLGTGELFF. CDR3 coding DNA: TGCGCCAGCAGCCTCCCAGCCGGGACGGGTTTAGGCACCGGGGAGCTGTTTTTT.

This clonotype was recorded at least ten times. This chain joins TRBV5-1 and TRBJ1-1; 7 bases agree with TRBD1. Germline CDR1 and CDR2: SGHRS and YFSETQ. The V gene end was trimmed by 3 bases and the J gene end by 3 bases; junction bases not matched to a gene: 11. The CDR3 is 16 amino acids. CDR3 nucleotides: TGCGCCAGCAGCTCCTTACACCAGGGGGGGGACACTGAAGCTTTCTTT. Its protein is CASSSLHQGGDTEAFF.

At least ten counts were recorded for this clonotype. The chain couples TRBV24-1 to TRBJ2-1; D remains unclear. The CDR3 consists of 12 residues. The germline gives CDR1 KGHDR, CDR2 SFDVKD. The V and J ends lost 3 bases and 10 bases respectively, with 9 bases between them. The CDR3 DNA reads as TGTGCCACCAGTGATGCCGGACCGGAGCAGTTCTTC. It encodes CATSDAGPEQFF.